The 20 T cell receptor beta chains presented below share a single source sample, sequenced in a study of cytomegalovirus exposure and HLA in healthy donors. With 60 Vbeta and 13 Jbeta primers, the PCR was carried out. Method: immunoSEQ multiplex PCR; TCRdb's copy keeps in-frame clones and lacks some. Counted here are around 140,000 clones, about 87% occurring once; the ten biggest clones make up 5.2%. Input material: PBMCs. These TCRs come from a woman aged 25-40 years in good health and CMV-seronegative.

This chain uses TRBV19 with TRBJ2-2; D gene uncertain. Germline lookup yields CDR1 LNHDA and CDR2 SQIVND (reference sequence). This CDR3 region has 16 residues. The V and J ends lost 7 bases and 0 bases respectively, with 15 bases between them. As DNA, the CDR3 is TGTGCCAGTAAGCCCCGGGTCTCAGCGAACACCGGGGAGCTGTTTTTT. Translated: CASKPRVSANTGELFF.

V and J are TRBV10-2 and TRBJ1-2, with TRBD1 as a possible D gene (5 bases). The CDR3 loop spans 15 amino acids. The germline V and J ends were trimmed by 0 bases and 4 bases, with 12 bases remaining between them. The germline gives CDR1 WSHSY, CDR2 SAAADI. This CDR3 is CASSESHRSFYGYTF. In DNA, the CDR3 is TGCGCCAGCAGTGAGTCGCACAGGAGTTTCTATGGCTACACCTTC.

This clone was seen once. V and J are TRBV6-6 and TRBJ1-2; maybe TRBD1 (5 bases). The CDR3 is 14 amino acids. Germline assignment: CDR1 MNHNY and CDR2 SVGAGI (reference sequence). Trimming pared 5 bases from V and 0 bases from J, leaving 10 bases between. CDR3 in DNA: TGTGCCAGCAGTGGGGCAGCAGCTAACTATGGCTACACCTTC. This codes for CASSGAAANYGYTF.

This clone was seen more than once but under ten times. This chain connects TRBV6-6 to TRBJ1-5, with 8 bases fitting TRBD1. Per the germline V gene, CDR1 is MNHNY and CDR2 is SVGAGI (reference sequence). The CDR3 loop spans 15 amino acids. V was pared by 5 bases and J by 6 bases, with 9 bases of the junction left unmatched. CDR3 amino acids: CASSRQGSGSQPQHF. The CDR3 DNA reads TGTGCCAGCAGTCGACAGGGGTCCGGGAGTCAGCCCCAGCATTTT.

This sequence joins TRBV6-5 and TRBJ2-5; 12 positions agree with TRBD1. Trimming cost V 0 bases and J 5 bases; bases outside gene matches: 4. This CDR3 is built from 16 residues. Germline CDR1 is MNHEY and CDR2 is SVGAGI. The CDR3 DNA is TGTGCCAGCAGTTACTCGGGACAGGGGGCGCGGGAGACCCAGTACTTC. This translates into CASSYSGQGARETQYF.

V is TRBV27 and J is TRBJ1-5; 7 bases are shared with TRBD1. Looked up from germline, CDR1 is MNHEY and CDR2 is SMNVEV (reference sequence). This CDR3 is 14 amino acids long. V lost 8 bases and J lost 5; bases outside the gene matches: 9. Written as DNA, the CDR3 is TGTGCCAGCCGGGGGACAGTTCGCGATCAGCCCCAGCATTTT. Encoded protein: CASRGTVRDQPQHF.

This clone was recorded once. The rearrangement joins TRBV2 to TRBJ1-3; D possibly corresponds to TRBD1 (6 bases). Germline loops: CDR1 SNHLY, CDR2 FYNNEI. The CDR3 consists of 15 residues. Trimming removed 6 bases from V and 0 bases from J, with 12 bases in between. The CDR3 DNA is TGTGCCAGCAGACACTGGGACACCTCTGGAAACACCATATATTTT. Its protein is CASRHWDTSGNTIYF.

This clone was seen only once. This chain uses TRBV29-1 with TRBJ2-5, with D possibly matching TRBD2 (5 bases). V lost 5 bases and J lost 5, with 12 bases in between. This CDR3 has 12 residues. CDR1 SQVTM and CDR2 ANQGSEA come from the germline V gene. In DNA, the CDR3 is TGCAGCGTTCTGAGTCGAGGGGAGACCCAGTACTTC. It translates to CSVLSRGETQYF.

In nucleotides, the CDR3 is TGTGCCAGTAGTTCCCGGACAGGGCCCACTGAGCAGTTCTTC. Its protein is CASSSRTGPTEQFF. The chain is built from TRBV19 and TRBJ2-1; 8 bases line up with TRBD1. The CDR3 extends over 14 amino acids. The J segment lost 9 bases and the V segment lost 5 bases, leaving 9 bases of the junction unmatched. Looked up from germline, CDR1 is LNHDA and CDR2 is SQIVND (reference sequence).

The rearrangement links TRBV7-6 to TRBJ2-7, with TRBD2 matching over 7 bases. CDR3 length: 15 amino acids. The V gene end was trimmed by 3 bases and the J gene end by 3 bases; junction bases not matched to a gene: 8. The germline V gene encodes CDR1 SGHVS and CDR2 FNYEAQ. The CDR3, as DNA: TGTGCCAGCAGCTTTCGCGGGGGTAATCTCTACGAGCAGTACTTC. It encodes CASSFRGGNLYEQYF.

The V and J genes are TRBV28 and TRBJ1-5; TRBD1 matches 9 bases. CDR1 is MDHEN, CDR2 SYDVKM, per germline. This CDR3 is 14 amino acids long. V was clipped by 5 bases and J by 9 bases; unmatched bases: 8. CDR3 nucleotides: TGTGCCAGCAGTCGGACAGGGGCCCCCTGGCCCCAGCATTTT. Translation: CASSRTGAPWPQHF.

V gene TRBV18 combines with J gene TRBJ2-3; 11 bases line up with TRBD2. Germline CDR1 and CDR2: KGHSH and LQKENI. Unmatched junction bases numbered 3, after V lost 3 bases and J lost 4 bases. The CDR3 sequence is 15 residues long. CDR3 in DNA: TGTGCCAGCTCACCCTTAGCGGGGGGGGCAGATACGCAGTATTTT. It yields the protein CASSPLAGGADTQYF.

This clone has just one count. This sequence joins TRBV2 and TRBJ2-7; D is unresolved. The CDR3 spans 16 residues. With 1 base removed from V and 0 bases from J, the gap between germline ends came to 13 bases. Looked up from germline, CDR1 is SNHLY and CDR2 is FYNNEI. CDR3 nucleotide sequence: TGTGCCAGCAGTGAAGGACTCCTCAAAAGCTCCTACGAGCAGTACTTC. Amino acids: CASSEGLLKSSYEQYF.

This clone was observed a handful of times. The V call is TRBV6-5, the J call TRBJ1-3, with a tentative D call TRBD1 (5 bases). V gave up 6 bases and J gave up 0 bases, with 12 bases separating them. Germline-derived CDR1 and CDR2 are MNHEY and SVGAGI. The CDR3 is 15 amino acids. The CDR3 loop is CASSLQVPSGNTIYF. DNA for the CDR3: TGTGCCAGCAGCCTACAGGTACCCTCTGGAAACACCATATATTTT.

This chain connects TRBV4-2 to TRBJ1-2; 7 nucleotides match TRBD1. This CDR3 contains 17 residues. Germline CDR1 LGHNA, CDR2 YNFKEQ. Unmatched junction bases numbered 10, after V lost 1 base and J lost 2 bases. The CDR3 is CASSQAGGTVLNYGYTF. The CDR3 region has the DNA TGTGCCAGCAGCCAAGCCGGAGGGACAGTCTTAAACTATGGCTACACCTTC.

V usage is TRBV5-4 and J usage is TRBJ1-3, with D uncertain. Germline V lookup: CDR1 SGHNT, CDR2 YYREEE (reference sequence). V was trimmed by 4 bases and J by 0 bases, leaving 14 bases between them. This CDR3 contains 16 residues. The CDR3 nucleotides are TGTGCCAGCAGCCTGGGCGGCGGCCACTCTGGAAACACCATATATTTT. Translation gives CASSLGGGHSGNTIYF.

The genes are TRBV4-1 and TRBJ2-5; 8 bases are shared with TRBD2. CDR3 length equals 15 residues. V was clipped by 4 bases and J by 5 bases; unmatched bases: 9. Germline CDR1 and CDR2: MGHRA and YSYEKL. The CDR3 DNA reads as TGCGCCAGCAGCCTCCTAGGACTAGCCCGGGAGACCCAGTACTTC. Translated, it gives CASSLLGLARETQYF.

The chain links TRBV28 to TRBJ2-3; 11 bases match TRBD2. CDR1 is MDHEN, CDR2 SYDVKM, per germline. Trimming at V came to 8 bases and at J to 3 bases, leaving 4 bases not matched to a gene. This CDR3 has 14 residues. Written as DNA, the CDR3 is TGTGCCAGCGGGACTAGCGGAAAAACAGATACGCAGTATTTT. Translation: CASGTSGKTDTQYF.

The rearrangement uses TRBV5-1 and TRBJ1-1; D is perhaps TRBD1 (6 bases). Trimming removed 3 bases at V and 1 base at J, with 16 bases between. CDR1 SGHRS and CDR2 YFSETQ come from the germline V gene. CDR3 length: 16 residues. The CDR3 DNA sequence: TGCGCCAGCAGCTATGCTTCAGGGGCGCCGAACACTGAAGCTTTCTTT. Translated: CASSYASGAPNTEAFF.

The CDR3 here is CASSQDRLAGEEGTDTQYF. The CDR3 DNA follows: TGCGCCAGCAGCCAAGACCGGCTAGCGGGAGAAGAAGGCACAGATACGCAGTATTTT. The chain employs TRBV4-3 and TRBJ2-3, with 10 bases that match TRBD2. This CDR3 is 19 amino acids long. Germline-derived CDR1 and CDR2 are LGHNA and YSLEER. After removal of 0 bases from V and 1 base from J, the junction contained 10 bases not matched to a gene.